This is a list of T cell receptor beta chains from one sample in a study of blood T cell repertoires in COVID-19. Sequencing used immunoSEQ multiplex PCR; TCRdb keeps in-frame clones, though not all of them. Here the sample spans about 150,000 clones, roughly 93% being singletons. The source material was peripheral blood. These receptor sequences come from a man younger than 30 with COVID-19, enrolled during active disease. Both conserved end residues are part of each CDR3. D genes are given only for firm matches. A row's size may be missing; if present it is once, few, many or a size class.

clone_size	d_call	cdr3_length	j_call	v_call	cdr3_aa	cdr3_nt
-	TRBD2	16	TRBJ2-7	TRBV7-9	CASSSTGREGPYEQYF	TGTGCCAGCAGCTCGACCGGGCGGGAGGGCCCCTACGAGCAGTACTTC
-	TRBD1	17	TRBJ2-1	TRBV18	CASSPPVWDSSYNEQFF	TGTGCCAGCTCACCACCGGTGTGGGACAGCTCCTACAATGAGCAGTTCTTC
-	-	11	TRBJ2-2	TRBV7-9	CASSFGGELFF	TGTGCCAGCAGCTTCGGCGGGGAGCTGTTTTTT
-	-	16	TRBJ1-4	TRBV6-1	CASSDPMTESPEKLLF	TGTGCCAGCAGTGACCCTATGACAGAATCTCCTGAAAAACTGCTTTTT
-	-	15	TRBJ1-5	TRBV19	CASSIWTERGQPQHF	TGTGCCAGTAGTATATGGACAGAACGAGGCCAGCCCCAGCATTTT
-	-	18	TRBJ2-3	TRBV3-1/TRBV3-2	CASSQASRWGGATDTQYF	TGTGCCAGCAGCCAAGCCTCGAGGTGGGGGGGCGCGACAGATACGCAGTATTTT
-	TRBD2	16	TRBJ2-7	TRBV13	CASSAGTSGTTYEQYF	TGTGCCAGCAGCGCCGGGACTAGCGGGACTACCTACGAGCAGTACTTC
once	TRBD1	15	TRBJ1-5	TRBV18	CASSPFTGGDQPQHF	TGTGCCAGCTCACCTTTCACAGGGGGTGATCAGCCCCAGCATTTT
-	TRBD1	14	TRBJ1-6	TRBV27	CASSGGQGRTPLHF	TGTGCCAGCAGTGGGGGACAGGGTCGGACACCCCTCCACTTT
once	-	13	TRBJ1-2	TRBV15	CATSRDRGWGYTF	TGTGCCACCAGCAGAGACAGGGGTTGGGGCTACACCTTC
-	-	12	TRBJ2-3	TRBV7-3	CASSLSGRTQYF	TGTGCCAGCAGCTTAAGCGGCCGGACGCAGTATTTT
-	-	16	TRBJ1-4	TRBV7-9	CASSLASGGATEKLFF	TGTGCCAGCAGCTTGGCTTCTGGAGGGGCGACCGAAAAACTGTTTTTT
-	TRBD1	18	TRBJ1-1	TRBV7-9	CASSAPRDRVNFGSEAFF	TGTGCCAGCAGCGCACCCCGGGACAGGGTAAACTTTGGCTCTGAAGCTTTCTTT
-	-	21	TRBJ2-7	TRBV19	CASSIDSLGGPAGNGLYEQYF	TGTGCCAGTAGTATAGACTCGTTGGGGGGACCCGCTGGGAACGGTCTTTACGAGCAGTACTTC
-	-	13	TRBJ2-7	TRBV24-1	CATRADHSYEQYF	TGTGCCACCAGGGCAGATCACTCCTACGAGCAGTACTTC
-	TRBD1	15	TRBJ1-5	TRBV6-5	CASVDRAYSNQPQHF	TGTGCCAGTGTTGACAGGGCGTATAGCAATCAGCCCCAGCATTTT
few	TRBD2	15	TRBJ2-1	TRBV5-1	CASSQAGGPYNEQFF	TGCGCCAGCAGCCAAGCGGGAGGCCCCTACAATGAGCAGTTCTTC
-	-	15	TRBJ1-5	TRBV3-1/TRBV3-2	CASSHTPGGSQPQHF	TGTGCCAGCAGCCACACTCCTGGAGGCAGTCAGCCCCAGCATTTT
-	TRBD2	15	TRBJ2-3	TRBV28	CATRWGRESTDTQYF	TGTGCCACCCGGTGGGGGAGGGAGAGCACAGATACGCAGTATTTT
-	-	13	TRBJ1-2	TRBV4-1	CASSLQENYGYTF	TGCGCCAGCAGCCTACAGGAGAACTATGGCTACACCTTC
-	-	16	TRBJ1-5	TRBV28	CASVAGSLRFNQPQHF	TGTGCCAGCGTAGCCGGCAGCCTGCGATTCAATCAGCCCCAGCATTTT
-	TRBD2	19	TRBJ2-1	TRBV4-3	CASSQPGLAGAMGYNEQFF	TGCGCCAGCAGCCAACCGGGACTAGCGGGAGCTATGGGATACAATGAGCAGTTCTTC
-	-	16	TRBJ1-5	TRBV24-1	CATSPEILTVAQPQHF	TGTGCCACCAGCCCCGAAATCCTGACAGTCGCCCAGCCCCAGCATTTT
-	-	15	TRBJ2-2	TRBV5-1	CASSLPTTGTGELFF	TGCGCCAGCAGCTTGCCAACCACGGGAACCGGGGAGCTGTTTTTT
-	TRBD2	16	TRBJ2-3	TRBV5-6	CASSLPSGTSTDTQYF	TGTGCCAGCAGCCTCCCTAGCGGGACTAGCACAGATACGCAGTATTTT
-	-	14	TRBJ1-4	TRBV19	CASSGDAVNEKLFF	TGTGCCAGTAGTGGCGATGCGGTTAATGAAAAACTGTTTTTT
once	TRBD2	17	TRBJ2-7	TRBV7-2	CASSLTGLAARIDEQYF	TGTGCCAGCAGCTTGACCGGACTAGCGGCGAGAATCGACGAGCAGTACTTC
-	TRBD2	15	TRBJ2-3	TRBV5-8	CASSPGLAGADTQYF	TGTGCCAGCAGCCCCGGACTAGCGGGAGCAGATACGCAGTATTTT
-	-	15	TRBJ2-2	TRBV5-5	CASSLGTAFPGELFF	TGTGCCAGCAGCTTGGGGACAGCCTTTCCCGGGGAGCTGTTTTTT
-	TRBD1	15	TRBJ2-1	TRBV5-6	CASSFGTGGGNEQFF	TGTGCCAGCAGCTTTGGGACAGGGGGAGGGAATGAGCAGTTCTTC
once	TRBD1	14	TRBJ1-1	TRBV6-5	CASTLGQPNTEAFF	TGTGCCAGCACCCTGGGACAGCCGAACACTGAAGCTTTCTTT
-	-	15	TRBJ1-5	TRBV28	CASSLGKYSNQPQHF	TGTGCCAGCAGTTTGGGCAAATATAGCAATCAGCCCCAGCATTTT